The 19 T cell receptor beta chains below come from one sample, sequenced in a study of blood T cell repertoires in COVID-19. Clones were read by immunoSEQ multiplex PCR, and TCRdb kept only the in-frame ones, dropping some. Altogether about 160,000 clones are present, over 80% being singletons, with the ten largest covering less than 5%. The sample was peripheral blood. The receptors here all came from a woman aged 55-69 years who had recovered from COVID-19.

The V call is TRBV6-5, the J call TRBJ1-4; 7 bases align to TRBD1. V dropped 4 bases and J dropped 7; count of bases not matched to a gene: 6. Germline loops: CDR1 MNHEY, CDR2 SVGAGI. The CDR3 spans 14 residues. CDR3 sequence: CASSSEGGAEKLFF. In nucleotides, the CDR3 is TGTGCCAGCAGTTCGGAAGGGGGCGCTGAAAAACTGTTTTTT.

The chain joins TRBV3-1 (or the pseudogene TRBV3-2) to TRBJ2-7; D is perhaps TRBD1 (7 bases). Germline loops: CDR1 LGHDT, CDR2 YNNKEL (reference sequence). This CDR3 comprises 15 residues. Trimming stripped 3 bases from V and 2 bases from J, with 14 bases between. The CDR3 DNA reads TGTGCCAGCAGCCAGGGTCAGGGGGGTACCTACGAGCAGTACTTC. Translated: CASSQGQGGTYEQYF.

A few counts support this clone. The chain is built from TRBV27 and TRBJ2-1; D gene uncertain. The CDR3 consists of 15 residues. CDR1 is MNHEY, CDR2 SMNVEV, per germline (reference sequence). V was cut by 3 bases and J by 4 bases, with 13 bases left in between. This CDR3 is CASSLVARGYNEQFF. CDR3 in DNA: TGTGCCAGCAGTTTGGTAGCCCGTGGATACAATGAGCAGTTCTTC.

This clone was picked up one time. V and J are TRBV30 and TRBJ1-6; 7 bases match TRBD1. The CDR3 is made up of 13 amino acids. Germline values: CDR1 GTSNPN, CDR2 SVGIG (reference sequence). The junction had 4 bases not matched to a gene; V was cut back by 5 bases and J by 6 bases. In DNA form, the CDR3 reads TGTGCCTGGCACGGGACAGCTAATTCACCCCTCCACTTT. Encoded protein: CAWHGTANSPLHF.

This clone appeared a few times. The gene calls are TRBV18 and TRBJ1-6; TRBD1 is a possible D gene (6 bases). Germline assignment: CDR1 KGHSH and CDR2 LQKENI. V was cut by 2 bases and J by 5 bases, with 13 bases left in between. This CDR3 has 16 residues. In DNA, the CDR3 is TGTGCCAGCTCACCAAGTCGTCCAGGGGATAATTCACCCCTCCACTTT. Its translation: CASSPSRPGDNSPLHF.

The V call is TRBV6-6, the J call TRBJ1-2; D is unresolved. The V end lost 0 bases, the J end lost 6 bases, and 11 bases lay between the germline ends. This CDR3 comprises 14 residues. Germline CDR1 is MNHNY and CDR2 is SVGAGI (reference sequence). The CDR3 region is CASSYSIGGDGYTF. The CDR3 DNA reads as TGTGCCAGCAGTTACTCGATCGGCGGAGATGGCTACACCTTC.

This chain uses TRBV5-1 with TRBJ1-1; possible D gene TRBD1, 6 bases. CDR1 is SGHRS and CDR2 is YFSETQ in the germline V gene. The CDR3 length is 16 residues. The ends were cut back, 4 bases at V and 1 base at J, with 17 bases in the middle. CDR3 sequence: CASSRNSQGPNTEAFF. The CDR3 bases are TGCGCCAGCAGCAGAAACTCACAGGGCCCGAACACTGAAGCTTTCTTT. The whole variable domain, remainder taken from reference TRBV5-1 and TRBJ1-1, is KAGVTQTPRYLIKTRGQQVTLSCSPISGHRSVSWYQQTPGQGLQFLFEYFSETQRNKGNFPGRFSGRQFSNSRSEMNVSTLELGDSALYLCASSRNSQGPNTEAFFGQGTRLTVV.

The chain joins TRBV6-6 to TRBJ1-5; tentative D call: TRBD1 (5 bases). V dropped 5 bases and J dropped 3 bases, with 20 bases sitting between them. This CDR3 is built from 17 residues. Germline lookup yields CDR1 MNHNY and CDR2 SVGAGI (reference sequence). CDR3 sequence (DNA): TGTGCCAGCAGTCCTGGACATCAATCCGGCTTCAATCAGCCCCAGCATTTT. Its translation: CASSPGHQSGFNQPQHF.

The sample holds one count of this clone. CDR3 residues: CASGSGYGYTF. The CDR3, as DNA: TGTGCTAGTGGTTCGGGCTATGGCTACACCTTC. The rearrangement uses TRBV12-5 and TRBJ1-2, with D unclear. Germline V gene sequence: CDR1 LGHNT, CDR2 FRNRAP. The CDR3 has 11 amino acids. V was pared by 4 bases and J by 4 bases, with 4 bases between.

This rearrangement joins TRBV19 to TRBJ2-5; D might be TRBD1 (5 bases). The CDR3 loop spans 14 amino acids. The V end was cut by 4 bases, the J end by 4 bases, with 13 bases between. From germline, CDR1 is LNHDA and CDR2 SQIVND (reference sequence). CDR3 sequence reads: CASSTQVGLETQYF. The CDR3 coding sequence is TGTGCCAGTAGTACCCAGGTGGGGCTAGAGACCCAGTACTTC. Full variable domain (rest looked up from reference TRBV19 and TRBJ2-5): DGGITQSPKYLFRKEGQNVTLSCEQNLNHDAMYWYRQDPGQGLRLIYYSQIVNDFQKGDIAEGYSVSREKKESFPLTVTSAQKNPTAFYLCASSTQVGLETQYFGPGTRLLVL.

The V and J genes are TRBV5-4 and TRBJ1-6, with a tentative D call TRBD1 (5 bases). The CDR3 runs 16 residues. The germline V gene encodes CDR1 SGHNT and CDR2 YYREEE (reference sequence). V lost 0 bases, J lost 6 bases, and 13 bases lay in between. Written as DNA, the CDR3 is TGTGCCAGCAGCTTGGCGTCCGGCAGGGCTAATTCACCCCTCCACTTT. Its protein product is CASSLASGRANSPLHF. The whole variable domain, remainder taken from reference TRBV5-4 and TRBJ1-6, is ETGVTQSPTHLIKTRGQQVTLRCSSQSGHNTVSWYQQALGQGPQFIFQYYREEENGRGNFPPRFSGLQFPNYSSELNVNALELDDSALYLCASSLASGRANSPLHFGNGTRLTVT.

This clone was detected many times. The chain has TRBV9 and TRBJ1-2; D possibly corresponds to TRBD1 (6 bases). The germline V gene has CDR1 SGDLS and CDR2 YYNGEE. There are 14 residues in the CDR3. V lost 0 bases to trimming and J lost 8 bases, with 14 bases between them. CDR3 sequence: CASSVGSSRGGYTF. The CDR3 region has the DNA TGTGCCAGCAGCGTAGGTTCCTCCAGGGGAGGCTACACCTTC.

The chain carries TRBV5-1 and TRBJ1-1, with a tentative D call TRBD1 (5 bases). In germline, CDR1 is SGHRS, CDR2 YFSETQ. V gave up 5 bases and J gave up 4 bases, with 15 bases separating them. CDR3 length equals 14 residues. CDR3 residues: CASSPGVLVTEAFF. The CDR3 nucleotides read TGCGCCAGCAGTCCGGGGGTTCTCGTCACTGAAGCTTTCTTT.

The DNA of the CDR3 is TGTGCCAGCAGTTTCTCTGGCACAGATACGCAGTATTTT. This gives the protein CASSFSGTDTQYF. The chain recombines TRBV12-3 or TRBV12-4 with TRBJ2-3; D gene unclear. The germline V and J ends were trimmed by 3 bases and 1 base, with 5 bases remaining between them. The CDR3 consists of 13 residues.

The chain uses TRBV4-3 and TRBJ2-7, with 14 bases fitting TRBD2. Germline values: CDR1 LGHNA, CDR2 YSLEER. This CDR3 region has 16 residues. J gave up 0 bases and V 4 bases, and 2 bases lay outside the gene matches. DNA of the CDR3: TGCGCCAGCAGCCTGGGACTAGCGGGGGCCTCCTACGAGCAGTACTTC. It is translated as CASSLGLAGASYEQYF.

This clone has just one count. The rearrangement links TRBV9 to TRBJ2-5; 11 bases agree with TRBD2. The junction had 9 bases not matched to a gene; V was cut back by 4 bases and J by 4 bases. Germline loops: CDR1 SGDLS, CDR2 YYNGEE. The CDR3 has 16 residues. This chain's CDR3 is CASSLQTSGAIETQYF. The CDR3 DNA follows: TGTGCCAGCAGCCTTCAGACTAGCGGGGCAATAGAGACCCAGTACTTC.

This clone was counted once. The V gene is TRBV27, the J gene TRBJ1-6; 7 positions match TRBD1. This CDR3 region has 15 residues. V gave up 4 bases and J gave up 7 bases; unmatched junction bases: 7. The germline CDR1 and CDR2 sequences are MNHEY and SMNVEV (reference sequence). The CDR3 reads CASSSKGARNSPLHF. DNA of the CDR3: TGTGCCAGCAGTTCGAAGGGGGCACGGAATTCACCCCTCCACTTT.

The chain has TRBV5-1 and TRBJ2-7; possible D gene TRBD1, 6 bases. The V and J ends lost 3 bases and 0 bases respectively, with 10 bases between them. The CDR3 contains 14 residues. Germline V gene sequence: CDR1 SGHRS, CDR2 YFSETQ. CDR3 loop: CASSSQGGSYEQYF. In DNA, the CDR3 is TGCGCCAGCAGCTCCCAAGGGGGCTCCTACGAGCAGTACTTC.

The chain joins TRBV11-2 to TRBJ2-3, with D hard to call. The CDR3 is 13 amino acids. Between the trimmed V and J ends, which lost 7 bases and 8 bases, there was a span of 16 bases. CDR1 and CDR2 (germline): SGHAT, FQNNGV. The chain's CDR3 is CASTEFVAGTQYF. In DNA, the CDR3 is TGTGCCAGCACCGAATTCGTAGCCGGTACGCAGTATTTT.